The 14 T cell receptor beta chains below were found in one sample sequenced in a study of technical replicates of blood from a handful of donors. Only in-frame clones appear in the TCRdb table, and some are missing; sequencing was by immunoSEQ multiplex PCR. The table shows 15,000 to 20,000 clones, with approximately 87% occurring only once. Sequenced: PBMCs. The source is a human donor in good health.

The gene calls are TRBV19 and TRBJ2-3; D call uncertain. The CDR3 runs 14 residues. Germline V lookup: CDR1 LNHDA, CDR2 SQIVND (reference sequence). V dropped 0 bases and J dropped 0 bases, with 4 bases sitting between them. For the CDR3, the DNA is TGTGCCAGTAGTATAGATCCTAGCACAGATACGCAGTATTTT. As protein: CASSIDPSTDTQYF.

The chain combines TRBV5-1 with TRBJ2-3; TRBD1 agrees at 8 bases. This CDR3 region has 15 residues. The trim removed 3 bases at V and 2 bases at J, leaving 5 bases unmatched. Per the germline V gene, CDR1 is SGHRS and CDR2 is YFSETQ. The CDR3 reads CASSSGQEFTDTQYF. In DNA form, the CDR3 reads TGCGCCAGCAGCTCGGGACAGGAGTTCACAGATACGCAGTATTTT.

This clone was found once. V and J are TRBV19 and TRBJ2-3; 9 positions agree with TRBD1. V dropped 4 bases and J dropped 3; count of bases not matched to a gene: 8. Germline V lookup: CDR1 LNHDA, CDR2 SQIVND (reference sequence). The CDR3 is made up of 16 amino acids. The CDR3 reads CASSNPDRGSTDTQYF. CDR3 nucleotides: TGTGCCAGTAGTAACCCGGACAGGGGATCGACAGATACGCAGTATTTT.

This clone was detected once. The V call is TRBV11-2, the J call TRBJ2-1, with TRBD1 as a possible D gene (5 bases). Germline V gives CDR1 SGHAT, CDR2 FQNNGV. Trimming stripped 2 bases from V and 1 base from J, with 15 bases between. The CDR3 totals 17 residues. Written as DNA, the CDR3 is TGTGCCAGCAGCTTACCCTGGGGCGGATATTCCTACAATGAGCAGTTCTTC. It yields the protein CASSLPWGGYSYNEQFF.

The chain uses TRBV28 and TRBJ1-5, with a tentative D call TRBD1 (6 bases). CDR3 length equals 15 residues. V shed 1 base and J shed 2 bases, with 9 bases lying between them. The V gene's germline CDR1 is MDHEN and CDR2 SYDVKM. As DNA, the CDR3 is TGTGCCAGCAGTTTATTACAGGGAGGCAATCAGCCCCAGCATTTT. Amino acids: CASSLLQGGNQPQHF.

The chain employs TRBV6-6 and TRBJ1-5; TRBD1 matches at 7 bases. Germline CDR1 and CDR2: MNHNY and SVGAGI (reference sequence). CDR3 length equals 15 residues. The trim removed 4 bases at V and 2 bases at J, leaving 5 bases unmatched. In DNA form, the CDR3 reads TGTGCCAGCAGTTCCCGACAGGGCCGCAATCAGCCCCAGCATTTT. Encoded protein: CASSSRQGRNQPQHF.

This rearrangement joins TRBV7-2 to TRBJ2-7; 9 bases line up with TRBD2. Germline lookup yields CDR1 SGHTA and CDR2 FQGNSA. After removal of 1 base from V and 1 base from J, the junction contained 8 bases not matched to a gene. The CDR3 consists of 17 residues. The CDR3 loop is CASSLEGASGVSYEQYF. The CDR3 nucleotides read TGTGCCAGCAGCTTAGAGGGGGCTAGCGGGGTTTCCTACGAGCAGTACTTC.

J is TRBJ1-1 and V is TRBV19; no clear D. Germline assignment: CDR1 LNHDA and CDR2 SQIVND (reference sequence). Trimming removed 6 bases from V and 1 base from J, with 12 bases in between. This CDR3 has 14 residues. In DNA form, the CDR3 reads TGTGCCAGTAGGATGGCCCGGGGGAACACTGAAGCTTTCTTT. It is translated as CASRMARGNTEAFF.

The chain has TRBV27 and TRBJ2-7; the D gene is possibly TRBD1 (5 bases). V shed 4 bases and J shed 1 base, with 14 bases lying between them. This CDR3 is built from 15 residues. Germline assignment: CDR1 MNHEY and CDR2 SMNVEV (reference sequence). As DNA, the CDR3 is TGTGCCAGCAGTTATGGGGCCAGCTTGTCCTACGAGCAGTACTTC. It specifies CASSYGASLSYEQYF.

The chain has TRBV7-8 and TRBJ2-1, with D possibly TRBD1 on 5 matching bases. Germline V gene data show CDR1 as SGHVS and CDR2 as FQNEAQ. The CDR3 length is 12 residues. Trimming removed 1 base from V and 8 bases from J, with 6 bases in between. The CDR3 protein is CASSLEGHEQFF. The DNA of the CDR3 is TGTGCCAGCAGCTTAGAGGGGCATGAGCAGTTCTTC.

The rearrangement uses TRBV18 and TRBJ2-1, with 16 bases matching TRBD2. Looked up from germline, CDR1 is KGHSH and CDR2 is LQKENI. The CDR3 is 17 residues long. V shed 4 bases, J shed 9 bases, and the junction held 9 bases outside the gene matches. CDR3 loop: CASSLMGLAGGPGEQFF. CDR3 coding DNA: TGTGCCAGCTCACTAATGGGACTAGCGGGAGGGCCAGGTGAGCAGTTCTTC.

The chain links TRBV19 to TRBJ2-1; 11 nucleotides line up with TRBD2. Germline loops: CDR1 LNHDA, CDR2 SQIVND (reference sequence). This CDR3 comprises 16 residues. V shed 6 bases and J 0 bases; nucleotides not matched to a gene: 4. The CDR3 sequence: CASSPTSGSSYNEQFF. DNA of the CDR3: TGTGCCAGTAGCCCAACTAGCGGGAGCTCCTACAATGAGCAGTTCTTC.

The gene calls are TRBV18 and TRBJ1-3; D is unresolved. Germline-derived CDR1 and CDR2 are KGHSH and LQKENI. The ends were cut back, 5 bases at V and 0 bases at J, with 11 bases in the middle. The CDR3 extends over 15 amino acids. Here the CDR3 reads CASSIDKFSGNTIYF. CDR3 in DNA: TGTGCCAGCTCAATAGACAAATTCTCTGGAAACACCATATATTTT.

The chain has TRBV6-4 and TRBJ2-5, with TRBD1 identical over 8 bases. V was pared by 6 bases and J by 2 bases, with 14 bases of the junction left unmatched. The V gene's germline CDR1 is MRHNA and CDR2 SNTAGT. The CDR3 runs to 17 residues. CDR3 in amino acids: CASRPFIRTGRQETQYF. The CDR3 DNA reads TGTGCCAGCAGACCGTTCATTCGGACAGGGAGGCAAGAGACCCAGTACTTC.